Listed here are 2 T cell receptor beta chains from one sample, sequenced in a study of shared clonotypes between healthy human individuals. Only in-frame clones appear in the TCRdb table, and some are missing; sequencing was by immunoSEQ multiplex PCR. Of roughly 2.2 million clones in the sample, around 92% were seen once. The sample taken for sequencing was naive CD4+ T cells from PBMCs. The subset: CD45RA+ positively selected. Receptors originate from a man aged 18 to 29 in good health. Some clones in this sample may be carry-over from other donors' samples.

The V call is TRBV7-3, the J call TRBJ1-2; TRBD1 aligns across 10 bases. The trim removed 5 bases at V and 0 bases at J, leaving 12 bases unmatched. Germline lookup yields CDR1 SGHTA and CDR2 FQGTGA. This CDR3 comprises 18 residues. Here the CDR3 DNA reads TGTGCCAGCAGCCCGAGACCGGGACAGGGGTCTCCTAACTATGGCTACACCTTC. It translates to CASSPRPGQGSPNYGYTF.

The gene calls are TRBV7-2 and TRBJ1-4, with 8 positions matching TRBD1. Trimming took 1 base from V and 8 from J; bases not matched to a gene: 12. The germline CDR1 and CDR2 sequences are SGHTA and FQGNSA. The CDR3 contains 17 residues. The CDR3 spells CASSLGSNRGLGEKLFF. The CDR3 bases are TGTGCCAGCAGCTTAGGGTCCAACAGGGGGTTAGGGGAAAAACTGTTTTTT.